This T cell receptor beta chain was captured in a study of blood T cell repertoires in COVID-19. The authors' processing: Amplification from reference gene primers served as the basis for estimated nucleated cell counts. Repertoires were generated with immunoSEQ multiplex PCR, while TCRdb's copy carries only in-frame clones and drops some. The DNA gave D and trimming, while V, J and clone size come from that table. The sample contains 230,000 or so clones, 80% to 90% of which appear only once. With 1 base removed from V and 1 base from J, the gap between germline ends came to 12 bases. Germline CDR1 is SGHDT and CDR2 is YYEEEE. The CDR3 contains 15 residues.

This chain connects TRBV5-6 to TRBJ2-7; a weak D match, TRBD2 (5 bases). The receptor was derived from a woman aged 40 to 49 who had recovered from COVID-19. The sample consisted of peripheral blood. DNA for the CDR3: TGTGCCAGCAGCTTGACGGAGCGGAGATCCTACGAGCAGTACTTC. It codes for CASSLTERRSYEQYF.